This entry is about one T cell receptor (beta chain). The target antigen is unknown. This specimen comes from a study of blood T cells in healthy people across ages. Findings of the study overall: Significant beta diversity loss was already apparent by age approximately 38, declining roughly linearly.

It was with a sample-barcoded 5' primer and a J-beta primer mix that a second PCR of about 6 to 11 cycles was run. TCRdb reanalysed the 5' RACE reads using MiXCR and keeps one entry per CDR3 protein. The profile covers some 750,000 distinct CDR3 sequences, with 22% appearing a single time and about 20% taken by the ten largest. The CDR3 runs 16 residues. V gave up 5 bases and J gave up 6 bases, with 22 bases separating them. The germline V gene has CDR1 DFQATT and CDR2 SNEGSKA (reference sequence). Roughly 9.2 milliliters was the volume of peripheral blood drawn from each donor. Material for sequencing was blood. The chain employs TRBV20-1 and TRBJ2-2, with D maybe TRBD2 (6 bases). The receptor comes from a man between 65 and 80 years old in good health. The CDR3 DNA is TGCAGTGCTCCGCGGGAAGGGGCTGTAGGATCCGGGGAGCTGTTTTTT. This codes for CSAPREGAVGSGELFF.